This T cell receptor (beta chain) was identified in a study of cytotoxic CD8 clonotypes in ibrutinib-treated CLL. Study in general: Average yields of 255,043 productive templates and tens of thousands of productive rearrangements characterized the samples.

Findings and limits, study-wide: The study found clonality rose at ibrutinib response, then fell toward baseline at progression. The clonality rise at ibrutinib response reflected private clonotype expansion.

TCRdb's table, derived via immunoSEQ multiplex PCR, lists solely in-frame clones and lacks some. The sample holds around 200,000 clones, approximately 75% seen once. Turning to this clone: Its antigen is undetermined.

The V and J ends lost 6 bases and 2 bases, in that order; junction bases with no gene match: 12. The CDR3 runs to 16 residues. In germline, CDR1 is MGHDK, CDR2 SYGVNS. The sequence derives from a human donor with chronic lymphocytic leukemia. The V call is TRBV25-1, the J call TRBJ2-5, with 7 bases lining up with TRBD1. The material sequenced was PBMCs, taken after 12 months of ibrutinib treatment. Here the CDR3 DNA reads TGTGCCAGCAGCGCCAGTTTACAGGGGCCACAAGAGACCCAGTACTTC. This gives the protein CASSASLQGPQETQYF.